Included here is one T cell receptor beta chain sequence, with context. This CDR3 comprises 18 residues. Germline V gene data show CDR1 as LGHDT and CDR2 as YNNKEL (reference sequence). The ends lost 9 bases at V and 2 bases at J; junction bases unmatched: 21. The data are from a study of blood T cells in healthy people across ages. Primers used in a second PCR of roughly 6 to 11 cycles were a sample-barcoded 5' primer and a J-beta primer mix. A tag from a template-switch adaptor with 12 random nucleotides marked each cDNA molecule. TCRdb recomputed calls from the 5' RACE reads with MiXCR, one row per CDR3 protein. The repertoire includes fewer than 2,000,000 distinct CDR3 sequences, approximately 40% of them detected once, and about 21% sits in the top ten.

Source material: blood. This receptor was identified in a human donor in good health. The rearrangement uses TRBV3-1 and TRBJ2-5; 7 bases line up with TRBD2. The CDR3 spells CASSIYGGGPRGQETQYF. CDR3 DNA: TGTGCCAGTAGTATCTATGGCGGGGGTCCCCGGGGGCAAGAGACCCAGTACTTC.